One sample yielded the 3 T cell receptor beta chains listed below, sequenced in a study of T cells in Graves' hyperthyroidism and ophthalmopathy. From RNA transcripts, TCR beta CDR3 regions were amplified. The TCR CDR3 was amplified in a first-round RT-PCR using the HTBI primer set. In TCRdb, the multiplex PCR reads were re-called with MiXCR into one record per CDR3 protein. The data show about 350,000 distinct CDR3 sequences, with roughly an eighth seen just once and around 32% held by the top ten. The sequencing input was blood. The receptors derive from a woman aged 40 to 50 with Graves' ophthalmopathy.

This clonotype has ten or more counts. The genes are TRBV28 and TRBJ1-5; 9 positions match TRBD1. J gave up 2 bases and V 3 bases, and 5 bases lay outside the gene matches. The CDR3 contains 16 residues. The V gene's germline CDR1 is MDHEN and CDR2 SYDVKM. CDR3 residues: CASSFNRGLGNQPQHF. In DNA form, the CDR3 reads TGTGCCAGCAGTTTTAACAGGGGGCTTGGCAATCAGCCCCAGCATTTT.

V is TRBV12-3 or TRBV12-4 and J is TRBJ1-5; 7 bases agree with TRBD1. CDR3 length: 14 amino acids. V lost 5 bases and J lost 5; bases outside the gene matches: 6. The CDR3 reads CASSEWDSDQPQHF. In DNA, the CDR3 is TGTGCCAGCAGTGAATGGGACAGTGATCAGCCCCAGCATTTT.

This clonotype was counted only a few times. The chain recombines TRBV6-5 with TRBJ2-1; D uncertain. Looked up from germline, CDR1 is MNHEY and CDR2 is SVGAGI. The germline V and J ends were trimmed by 0 bases and 9 bases, with 9 bases remaining between them. The CDR3 covers 13 residues. The CDR3 region has the DNA TGTGCCAGCAGTTACTCGAACAGTGGTGAGCAGTTCTTC. Residues: CASSYSNSGEQFF.